These 3 T cell receptor beta chains share one sample of origin, sequenced in a study of identical twins. TCRdb reprocessed the 5' RACE reads with MiXCR, giving one entry per CDR3 protein. The data hold approximately 190,000 distinct CDR3 sequences, with 15% to 20% observed a single time. These records were also assigned to another study, of T cells expressing NK-cell markers.

The sequencing input was CD8+ T cells sorted from blood. The source of these receptors is a woman under 30 in good health.

This clonotype was counted between two and nine times. The chain carries TRBV3-1 and TRBJ2-1; D is ambiguous. V was pared by 1 base and J by 6 bases, with 7 bases between. The CDR3 covers 13 residues. CDR1 LGHDT and CDR2 YNNKEL come from the germline V gene (reference sequence). CDR3 in DNA: TGTGCCAGCAGCCAAGGAGTTGTCAATGAGCAGTTCTTC. It specifies CASSQGVVNEQFF.

This clonotype has a handful of counts. The chain recombines TRBV19 with TRBJ1-5, with D unclear. This CDR3 has 12 residues. Germline V gene sequence: CDR1 LNHDA, CDR2 SQIVND (reference sequence). The V end was cut by 1 base, the J end by 6 bases, with 4 bases between. CDR3 in amino acids: CASSIGAQPQHF. The CDR3 DNA reads TGTGCCAGTAGTATAGGTGCTCAGCCCCAGCATTTT.

V usage is TRBV27 and J usage is TRBJ2-1, with 8 nucleotides matching TRBD2. V gave up 7 bases and J gave up 1 base; unmatched junction bases: 12. CDR1 and CDR2 (germline): MNHEY, SMNVEV (reference sequence). This CDR3 comprises 17 residues. The CDR3 sequence: CASNGPLSGTSYNEQFF. The CDR3 DNA is TGTGCCAGCAATGGACCCCTTAGCGGGACGTCCTACAATGAGCAGTTCTTC.